The clone carrying this TCR beta chain was counted at least ten times. TCRdb used MiXCR to reprocess the PCR reads, holding one entry per CDR3 protein. The table lists over 90,000 distinct CDR3 sequences, roughly half of them singletons. The sample is drawn from a study of CDR3 diversity in severe acne. V lost 0 bases to trimming and J lost 0 bases, with 5 bases between them. The CDR3 runs 13 residues. CDR1 is DFQATT and CDR2 is SNEGSKA in the germline V gene (reference sequence). Input material: blood. The receptor was isolated from a male donor with acne. The chain carries TRBV20-1 and TRBJ1-1; D call uncertain. CDR3 nucleotide sequence: TGCAGTGCTAGAGACCTAATGAACACTGAAGCTTTCTTT. It is translated as CSARDLMNTEAFF.